A selection of T cell receptor beta chains follows, all from one sample in a study of T cells in Graves' hyperthyroidism and ophthalmopathy. TCRdb independently ran MiXCR on the multiplex PCR reads; one entry per CDR3 protein. The sample includes about 400,000 distinct CDR3 sequences, over 12% of them seen just once. Sample: blood. All receptors come from a man in his fifties or sixties with Graves' ophthalmopathy. Both conserved end residues are part of each CDR3. A D gene is named only where the DNA matches it firmly. Expanded clones get a size class; other rows say once, few or many, or leave the size out.

D: NA; V: TRBV12-3/TRBV12-4; size: NA; J: TRBJ2-1; CDR3: CASSPLAAQSSYNEQFF; DNA: TGTGCCAGCAGCCCGCTGGCGGCCCAGAGCTCCTACAATGAGCAGTTCTTC
D: TRBD1; V: TRBV6-1; size: NA; J: TRBJ2-7; CDR3: CASWDSYYEQYF; DNA: TGTGCCAGTTGGGACAGCTATTACGAGCAGTACTTC
D: NA; V: TRBV9; size: NA; J: TRBJ2-2; CDR3: CASSEGVNTGELFF; DNA: TGTGCCAGCAGCGAAGGGGTAAACACCGGGGAGCTGTTTTTT
D: TRBD2; V: TRBV7-3; size: many; J: TRBJ2-7; CDR3: CASSSRVRNPSGAVDYEQYF; DNA: TGTGCCAGCAGCTCCCGAGTCCGGAACCCTAGCGGAGCTGTGGACTACGAGCAGTACTTC
D: NA; V: TRBV24-1; size: few; J: TRBJ2-2; CDR3: CATSDLATGELFF; DNA: TGTGCCACCAGTGATTTGGCTACCGGGGAGCTGTTTTTT
D: NA; V: TRBV7-9; size: many; J: TRBJ2-7; CDR3: CASSPGRGWGHEQYF; DNA: TGTGCCAGCAGCCCTGGACGGGGCTGGGGCCACGAGCAGTACTTC
D: NA; V: TRBV29-1; size: once; J: TRBJ1-4; CDR3: CSVEQGGNNEKLFF; DNA: TGCAGCGTTGAACAAGGTGGTAACAATGAAAAACTGTTTTTT
D: NA; V: TRBV18; size: many; J: TRBJ2-1; CDR3: CASSPRPGGEYNEQFF; DNA: TGTGCCAGCTCACCACGACCCGGAGGAGAGTACAATGAGCAGTTCTTC
D: NA; V: TRBV5-1; size: many; J: TRBJ2-1; CDR3: CASSLGATTYNEQFF; DNA: TGCGCCAGCAGCTTGGGGGCGACCACCTACAATGAGCAGTTCTTC
D: NA; V: TRBV20-1; size: many; J: TRBJ2-3; CDR3: CSARGTARDTQYF; DNA: TGCAGTGCTAGAGGGACTGCCCGAGATACGCAGTATTTT
D: TRBD2; V: TRBV24-1; size: many; J: TRBJ2-1; CDR3: CATSDAPGLAGVNEQFF; DNA: TGTGCCACCAGTGATGCACCGGGACTAGCGGGAGTAAATGAGCAGTTCTTC
D: TRBD1; V: TRBV20-1; size: NA; J: TRBJ2-7; CDR3: CSARDTGTGNGYEQYF; DNA: TGCAGTGCTAGAGACACCGGGACAGGGAACGGGTACGAGCAGTACTTC
D: NA; V: TRBV5-1; size: NA; J: TRBJ2-5; CDR3: CASSPKTSISEETQYF; DNA: TGCGCCAGCAGCCCCAAGACAAGTATCTCCGAAGAGACCCAGTACTTC
D: NA; V: TRBV3-1; size: many; J: TRBJ1-1; CDR3: CASSQDVYEAFF; DNA: TGTGCCAGCAGCCAAGATGTATATGAAGCTTTCTTT
D: TRBD2; V: TRBV20-1; size: NA; J: TRBJ2-7; CDR3: CSDILAGGPHEQYF; DNA: TGCAGTGACATACTAGCGGGAGGGCCCCACGAGCAGTACTTC
D: NA; V: TRBV20-1; size: many; J: TRBJ2-7; CDR3: CSANRGGSYEQYF; DNA: TGCAGTGCTAACAGAGGGGGGTCCTACGAGCAGTACTTC
D: NA; V: TRBV11-3; size: NA; J: TRBJ2-3; CDR3: CASSSGQSPDTQYF; DNA: TGTGCCAGCAGCTCCGGACAGAGCCCAGATACGCAGTATTTT
D: TRBD2; V: TRBV24-1; size: many; J: TRBJ2-3; CDR3: CATSDPGLAGTDTQYF; DNA: TGTGCCACCAGTGATCCGGGACTAGCGGGGACAGATACGCAGTATTTT
D: NA; V: TRBV28; size: few; J: TRBJ2-2; CDR3: CASEGGIGELFF; DNA: TGTGCCAGCGAGGGGGGTATCGGGGAGCTGTTTTTT
D: TRBD2; V: TRBV3-1; size: few; J: TRBJ2-5; CDR3: CASSATGGLETQYF; DNA: TGTGCCAGCAGCGCTACCGGGGGGTTGGAGACCCAGTACTTC
D: TRBD2; V: TRBV20-1; size: few; J: TRBJ2-3; CDR3: CSARVTSGGTDTQYF; DNA: TGCAGTGCTAGAGTAACTAGCGGGGGCACAGATACGCAGTATTTT
D: NA; V: TRBV10-3; size: many; J: TRBJ2-3; CDR3: CAISESDTQYF; DNA: TGTGCCATCAGTGAGTCGGATACGCAGTATTTT
D: TRBD2; V: TRBV11-1; size: NA; J: TRBJ2-2; CDR3: CASSFSSGRAGPGELFF; DNA: TGTGCCAGCAGCTTTTCTAGCGGGAGGGCCGGACCCGGGGAGCTGTTTTTT
D: NA; V: TRBV19; size: NA; J: TRBJ2-1; CDR3: CASSIGGVNNEQFF; DNA: TGTGCCAGTAGTATAGGAGGGGTCAACAATGAGCAGTTCTTC
D: TRBD2; V: TRBV20-1; size: many; J: TRBJ2-1; CDR3: CSASWVAGGLNEQFF; DNA: TGCAGTGCTAGCTGGGTAGCGGGAGGTCTCAATGAGCAGTTCTTC
D: NA; V: TRBV20-1; size: NA; J: TRBJ2-3; CDR3: CSATGALVVTDTQYF; DNA: TGCAGTGCTACGGGGGCCTTAGTGGTAACAGATACGCAGTATTTT
D: TRBD1; V: TRBV27; size: many; J: TRBJ2-1; CDR3: CASSLTGTGADEQFF; DNA: TGTGCCAGCAGTTTAACCGGGACAGGGGCGGATGAGCAGTTCTTC
D: NA; V: TRBV12-3/TRBV12-4; size: many; J: TRBJ2-5; CDR3: CASRAAETQYF; DNA: TGTGCCAGCAGAGCCGCGGAGACCCAGTACTTC
D: TRBD1; V: TRBV5-6; size: few; J: TRBJ1-1; CDR3: CASSSGTGGGPEAFF; DNA: TGTGCCAGCAGCTCCGGGACAGGGGGTGGTCCTGAAGCTTTCTTT
D: NA; V: TRBV20-1; size: many; J: TRBJ2-1; CDR3: CSAVGTDSDNEQFF; DNA: TGCAGTGCTGTCGGGACTGACAGCGACAATGAGCAGTTCTTC
D: NA; V: TRBV10-3; size: NA; J: TRBJ2-3; CDR3: CAAAGTQTSTDTQYF; DNA: TGTGCCGCCGCCGGGACCCAGACGAGCACAGATACGCAGTATTTT
D: NA; V: TRBV4-2; size: few; J: TRBJ2-1; CDR3: CASSQDLGRSSYNEQFF; DNA: TGTGCCAGCAGCCAAGATCTCGGCAGGAGCTCCTACAATGAGCAGTTCTTC
D: NA; V: TRBV11-2; size: NA; J: TRBJ2-2; CDR3: CASQRAGELFF; DNA: TGTGCCAGCCAAAGGGCAGGGGAGCTGTTTTTT
D: TRBD1; V: TRBV12-3/TRBV12-4; size: many; J: TRBJ1-5; CDR3: CASSARQGAQYQPQHF; DNA: TGTGCCAGCAGCGCGCGACAGGGGGCTCAATATCAGCCCCAGCATTTT
D: NA; V: TRBV7-9; size: few; J: TRBJ2-5; CDR3: CASSFSSGRETQYF; DNA: TGTGCCAGCAGCTTCTCCTCAGGGAGGGAGACCCAGTACTTC
D: TRBD2; V: TRBV6-1; size: NA; J: TRBJ2-7; CDR3: CASSTLGTSIPYEQYF; DNA: TGTGCCAGCAGCACATTGGGGACTAGTATACCCTACGAGCAGTACTTC
D: TRBD2; V: TRBV2; size: NA; J: TRBJ2-7; CDR3: CASSLASGLVYEQYF; DNA: TGTGCCAGCAGCCTGGCTAGCGGGTTGGTTTACGAGCAGTACTTC
D: TRBD1; V: TRBV12-3/TRBV12-4; size: many; J: TRBJ2-5; CDR3: CASSNPGTGIETQYF; DNA: TGTGCCAGCAGCAATCCCGGGACAGGGATAGAGACCCAGTACTTC
D: NA; V: TRBV6-1; size: many; J: TRBJ1-5; CDR3: CASSESMWTDPQPQHF; DNA: TGTGCCAGCAGTGAAAGCATGTGGACAGATCCCCAGCCCCAGCATTTT
D: TRBD1; V: TRBV2; size: many; J: TRBJ1-6; CDR3: CASSLQGHNSPLHF; DNA: TGTGCCAGCAGCCTACAGGGGCATAATTCACCCCTCCACTTT
D: NA; V: TRBV7-9; size: many; J: TRBJ2-5; CDR3: CASSMGNYQETQYF; DNA: TGTGCCAGCAGCATGGGCAACTACCAAGAGACCCAGTACTTC
D: NA; V: TRBV30; size: few; J: TRBJ1-2; CDR3: CAWSRSHLYGYTF; DNA: TGTGCCTGGAGTCGCAGCCACCTATATGGCTACACCTTC
D: NA; V: TRBV11-2; size: many; J: TRBJ2-1; CDR3: CASSPGPNNEQFF; DNA: TGTGCCAGCAGCCCAGGGCCAAACAATGAGCAGTTCTTC
D: NA; V: TRBV3-1; size: many; J: TRBJ2-2; CDR3: CASSQVAGSTGELFF; DNA: TGTGCCAGCAGCCAAGTTGCGGGGTCCACCGGGGAGCTGTTTTTT
D: NA; V: TRBV30; size: NA; J: TRBJ1-2; CDR3: CAWSVRTLVGEVNYGYTF; DNA: TGTGCCTGGAGTGTACGGACCTTAGTAGGCGAAGTTAACTATGGCTACACCTTC